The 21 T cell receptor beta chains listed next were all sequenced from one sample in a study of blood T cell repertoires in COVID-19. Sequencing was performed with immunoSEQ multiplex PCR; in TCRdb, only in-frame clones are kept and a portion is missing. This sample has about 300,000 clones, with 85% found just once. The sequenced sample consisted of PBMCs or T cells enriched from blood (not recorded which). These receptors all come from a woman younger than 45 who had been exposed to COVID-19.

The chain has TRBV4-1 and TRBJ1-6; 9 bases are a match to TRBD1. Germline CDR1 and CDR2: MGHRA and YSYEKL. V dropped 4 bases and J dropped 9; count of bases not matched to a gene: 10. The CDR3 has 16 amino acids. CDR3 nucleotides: TGCGCCAGCAGCCCACCTACAGGGGGCCGGGGTTCACCCCTCCACTTT. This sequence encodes CASSPPTGGRGSPLHF.

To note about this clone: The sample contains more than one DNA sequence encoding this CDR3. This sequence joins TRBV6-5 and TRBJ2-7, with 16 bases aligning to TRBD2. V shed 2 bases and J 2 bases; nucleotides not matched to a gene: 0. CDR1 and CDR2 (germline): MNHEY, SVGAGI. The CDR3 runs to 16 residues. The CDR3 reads CASSYGTSGGAYEQYF. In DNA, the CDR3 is TGTGCCAGCAGTTACGGGACTAGCGGGGGGGCCTACGAGCAGTACTTC.

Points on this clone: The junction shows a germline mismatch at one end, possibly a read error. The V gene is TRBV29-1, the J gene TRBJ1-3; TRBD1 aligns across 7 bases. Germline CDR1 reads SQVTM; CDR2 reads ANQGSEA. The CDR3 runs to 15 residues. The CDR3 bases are TGCAGCGTCGCGGCCTCGGGACAGATTGGAAGCACCATATATTTT. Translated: CSVAASGQIGSTIYF.

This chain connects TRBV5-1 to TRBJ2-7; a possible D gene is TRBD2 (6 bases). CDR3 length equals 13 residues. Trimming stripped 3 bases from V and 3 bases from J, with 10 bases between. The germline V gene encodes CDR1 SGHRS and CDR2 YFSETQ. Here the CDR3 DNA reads TGCGCCAGCAGCTCGGGGAGGTTCTACGAGCAGTACTTC. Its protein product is CASSSGRFYEQYF.

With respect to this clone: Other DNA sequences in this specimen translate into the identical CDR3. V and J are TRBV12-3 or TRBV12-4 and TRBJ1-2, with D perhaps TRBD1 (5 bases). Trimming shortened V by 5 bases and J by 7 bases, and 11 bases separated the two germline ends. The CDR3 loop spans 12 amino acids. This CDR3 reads CASSLGAGGYTF. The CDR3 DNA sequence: TGTGCCAGCAGTCTAGGGGCGGGTGGCTACACCTTC.

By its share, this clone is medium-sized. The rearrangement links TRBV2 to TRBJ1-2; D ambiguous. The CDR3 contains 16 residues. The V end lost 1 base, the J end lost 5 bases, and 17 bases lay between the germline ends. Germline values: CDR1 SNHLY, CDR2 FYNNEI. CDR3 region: CASSEDRLLEGYGYTF. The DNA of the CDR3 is TGTGCCAGCAGTGAAGATAGACTCCTGGAAGGATATGGCTACACCTTC.

This chain's CDR3 is CAISRDTGDTQYF. In DNA, the CDR3 is TGTGCCATCAGTCGGGACACCGGAGATACGCAGTATTTT. The chain uses TRBV10-3 and TRBJ2-3; tentative D call: TRBD1 (6 bases). Germline CDR1 reads ENHRY; CDR2 reads SYGVKD. Between the trimmed V and J ends, which lost 5 bases and 5 bases, there was a span of 11 bases. This CDR3 contains 13 residues.

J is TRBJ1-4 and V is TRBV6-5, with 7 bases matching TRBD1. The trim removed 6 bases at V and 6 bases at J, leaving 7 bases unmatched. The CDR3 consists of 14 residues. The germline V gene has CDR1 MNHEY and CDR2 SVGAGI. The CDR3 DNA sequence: TGTGCCAGCAGCCAAGGACAGGTGGATGAAAAACTGTTTTTT. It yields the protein CASSQGQVDEKLFF.

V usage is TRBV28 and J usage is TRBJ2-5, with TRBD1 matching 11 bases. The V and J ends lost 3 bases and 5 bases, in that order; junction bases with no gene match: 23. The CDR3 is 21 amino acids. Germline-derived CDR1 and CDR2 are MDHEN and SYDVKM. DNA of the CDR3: TGTGCCAGCAGTTTGTCTCCAGCCATGGGAATATCCCGGGACAGGGGGGAGACCCAGTACTTC. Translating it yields CASSLSPAMGISRDRGETQYF.

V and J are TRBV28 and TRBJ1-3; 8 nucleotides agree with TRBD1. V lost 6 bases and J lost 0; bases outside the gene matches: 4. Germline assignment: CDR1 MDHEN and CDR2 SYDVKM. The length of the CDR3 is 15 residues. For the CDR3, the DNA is TGTGCCAGCAGCCCGGGACAGGTCTCTGGAAACACCATATATTTT. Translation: CASSPGQVSGNTIYF.

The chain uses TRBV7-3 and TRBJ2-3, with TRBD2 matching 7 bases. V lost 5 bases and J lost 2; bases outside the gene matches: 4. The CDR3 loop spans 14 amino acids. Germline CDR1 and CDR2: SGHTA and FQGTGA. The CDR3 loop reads CASSPGGITDTQYF. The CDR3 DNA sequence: TGTGCCAGCAGCCCCGGGGGGATCACAGATACGCAGTATTTT.

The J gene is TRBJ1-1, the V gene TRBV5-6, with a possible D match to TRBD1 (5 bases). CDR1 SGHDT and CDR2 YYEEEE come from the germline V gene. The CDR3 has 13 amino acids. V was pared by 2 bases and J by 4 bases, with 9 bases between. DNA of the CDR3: TGTGCCAGCAGCTTTTCCCAGGGCACTGAAGCTTTCTTT. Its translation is CASSFSQGTEAFF. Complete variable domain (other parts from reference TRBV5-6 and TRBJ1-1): DAGVTQSPTHLIKTRGQQVTLRCSPKSGHDTVSWYQQALGQGPQFIFQYYEEEERQRGNFPDRFSGHQFPNYSSELNVNALLLGDSALYLCASSFSQGTEAFFGQGTRLTVV.

The CDR3: CSVVRTAMNTEAFF. CDR3 DNA: TGCAGCGTTGTCCGGACAGCGATGAACACTGAAGCTTTCTTT. The chain carries TRBV29-1 and TRBJ1-1; possibly TRBD1 for D (6 bases). The CDR3 extends over 14 amino acids. V was shortened by 4 bases and J by 0 bases, with 12 bases between the two germline ends. Germline values: CDR1 SQVTM, CDR2 ANQGSEA.

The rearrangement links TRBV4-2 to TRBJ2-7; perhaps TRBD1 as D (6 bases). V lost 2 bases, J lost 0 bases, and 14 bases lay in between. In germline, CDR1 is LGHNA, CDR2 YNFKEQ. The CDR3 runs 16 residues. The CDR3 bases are TGTGCCAGCAGCCAACCTCAAGGACAGTCCTCCTACGAGCAGTACTTC. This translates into CASSQPQGQSSYEQYF.

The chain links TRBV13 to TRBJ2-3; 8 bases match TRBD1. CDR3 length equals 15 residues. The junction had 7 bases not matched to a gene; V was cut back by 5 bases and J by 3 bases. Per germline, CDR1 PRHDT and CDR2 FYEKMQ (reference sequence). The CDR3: CASSGQGGSTDTQYF. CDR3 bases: TGTGCCAGCAGCGGACAGGGAGGTTCTACAGATACGCAGTATTTT.

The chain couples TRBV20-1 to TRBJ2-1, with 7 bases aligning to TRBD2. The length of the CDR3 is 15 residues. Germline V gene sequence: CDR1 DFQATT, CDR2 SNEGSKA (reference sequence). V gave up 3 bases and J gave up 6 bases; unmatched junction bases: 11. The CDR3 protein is CSASHSTGGSNEQFF. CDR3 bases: TGCAGTGCTAGTCATTCGACCGGGGGGAGCAATGAGCAGTTCTTC.

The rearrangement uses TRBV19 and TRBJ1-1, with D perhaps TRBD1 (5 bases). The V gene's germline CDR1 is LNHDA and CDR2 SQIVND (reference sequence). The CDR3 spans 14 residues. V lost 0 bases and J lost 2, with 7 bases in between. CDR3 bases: TGTGCCAGTAGTATAGATACAGGAAACACTGAAGCTTTCTTT. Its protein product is CASSIDTGNTEAFF.

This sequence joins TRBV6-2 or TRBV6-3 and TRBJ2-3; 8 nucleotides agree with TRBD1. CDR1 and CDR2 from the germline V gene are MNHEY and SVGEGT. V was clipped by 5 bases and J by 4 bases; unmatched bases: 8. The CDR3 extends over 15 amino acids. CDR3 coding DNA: TGTGCCAGCAGTGCCACTCGGACAGGGCCAGATACGCAGTATTTT. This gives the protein CASSATRTGPDTQYF.

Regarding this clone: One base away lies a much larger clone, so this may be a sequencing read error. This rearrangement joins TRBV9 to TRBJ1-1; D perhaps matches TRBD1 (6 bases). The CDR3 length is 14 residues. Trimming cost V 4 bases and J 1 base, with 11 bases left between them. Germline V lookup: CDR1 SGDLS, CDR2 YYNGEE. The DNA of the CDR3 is TGTGCCAGCAGCCCGGGACATAAGAACACTGAAGCTTTCTTT. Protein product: CASSPGHKNTEAFF.

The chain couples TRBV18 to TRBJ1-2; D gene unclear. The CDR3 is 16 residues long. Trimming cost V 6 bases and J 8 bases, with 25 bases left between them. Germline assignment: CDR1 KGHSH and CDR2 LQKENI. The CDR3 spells CASSPIRGFFQGGYTF. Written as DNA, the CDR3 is TGTGCCAGCTCCCCGATTAGAGGGTTCTTTCAAGGCGGCTACACCTTC.

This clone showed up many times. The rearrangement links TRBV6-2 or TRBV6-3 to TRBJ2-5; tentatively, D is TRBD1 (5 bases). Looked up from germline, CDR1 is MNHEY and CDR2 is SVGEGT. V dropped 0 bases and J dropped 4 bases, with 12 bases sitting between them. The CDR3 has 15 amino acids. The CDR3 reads CASSYSMGQGETQYF. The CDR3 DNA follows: TGTGCCAGCAGTTACTCGATGGGGCAGGGAGAGACCCAGTACTTC.